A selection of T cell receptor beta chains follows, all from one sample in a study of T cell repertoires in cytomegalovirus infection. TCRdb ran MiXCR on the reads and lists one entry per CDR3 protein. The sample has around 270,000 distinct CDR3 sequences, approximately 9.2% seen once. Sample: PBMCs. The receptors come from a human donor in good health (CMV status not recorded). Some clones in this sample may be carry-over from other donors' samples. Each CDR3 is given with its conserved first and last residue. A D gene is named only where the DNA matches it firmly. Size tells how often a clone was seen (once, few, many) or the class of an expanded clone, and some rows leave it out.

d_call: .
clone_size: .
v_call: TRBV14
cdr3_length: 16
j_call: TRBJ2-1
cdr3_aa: CASSPKGRTAYNEQFF
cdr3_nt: TGTGCCAGCAGCCCAAAAGGACGGACAGCCTACAATGAGCAGTTCTTC

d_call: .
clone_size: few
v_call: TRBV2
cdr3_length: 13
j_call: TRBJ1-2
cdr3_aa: CASRIGTLYGYTF
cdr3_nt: TGTGCCAGCAGGATCGGGACACTTTATGGCTACACCTTC

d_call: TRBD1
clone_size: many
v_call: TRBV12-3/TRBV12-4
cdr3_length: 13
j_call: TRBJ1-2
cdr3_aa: CASSQTGVDGYTF
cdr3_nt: TGTGCCAGCAGCCAGACAGGGGTCGATGGCTACACCTTC

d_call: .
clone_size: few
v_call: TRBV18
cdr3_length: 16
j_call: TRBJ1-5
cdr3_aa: CASSNTGIMSNQPQHF
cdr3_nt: TGTGCCAGCTCAAACACAGGGATCATGTCAAATCAGCCCCAGCATTTT

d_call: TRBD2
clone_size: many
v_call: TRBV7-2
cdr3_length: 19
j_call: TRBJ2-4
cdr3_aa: CASSPRTSGGLLAKNIQYF
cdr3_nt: TGTGCCAGCAGCCCTAGGACTAGCGGGGGATTACTAGCCAAAAACATTCAGTACTTC

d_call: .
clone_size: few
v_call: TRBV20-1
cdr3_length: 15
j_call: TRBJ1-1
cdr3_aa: CSARPSAGKGTEAFF
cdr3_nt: TGCAGTGCTAGACCCTCCGCGGGGAAGGGCACTGAAGCTTTCTTT

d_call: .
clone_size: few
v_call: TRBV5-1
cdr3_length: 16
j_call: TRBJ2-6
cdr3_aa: CASSLVAASGANVLTF
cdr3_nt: TGCGCCAGCAGCTTGGTTGCGGCGTCTGGGGCCAACGTCCTGACTTTC

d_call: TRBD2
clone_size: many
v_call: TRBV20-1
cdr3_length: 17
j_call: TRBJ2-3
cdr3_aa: CSASPGGIIANTDTQYF
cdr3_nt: TGCAGTGCTTCCCCGGGGGGGATAATCGCCAACACAGATACGCAGTATTTT

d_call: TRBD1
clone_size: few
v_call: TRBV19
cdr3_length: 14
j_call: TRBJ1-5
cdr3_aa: CASSISGQPQPQHF
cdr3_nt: TGTGCCAGTAGTATCTCGGGACAGCCTCAGCCCCAGCATTTT

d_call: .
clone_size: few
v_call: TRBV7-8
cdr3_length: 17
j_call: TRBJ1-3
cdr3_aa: CASSLSGSLYSGNTIYF
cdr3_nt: TGTGCCAGCAGCTTAAGCGGGTCCCTATACTCTGGAAACACCATATATTTT

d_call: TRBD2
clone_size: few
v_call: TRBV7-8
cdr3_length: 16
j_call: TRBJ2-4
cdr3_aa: CASSYTSGGLENIQYF
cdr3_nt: TGTGCCAGCAGCTACACTAGCGGGGGCCTAGAAAACATTCAGTACTTC

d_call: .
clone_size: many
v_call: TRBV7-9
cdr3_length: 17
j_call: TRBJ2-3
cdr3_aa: CASSSPPSAALTDTQYF
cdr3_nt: TGTGCCAGCAGCTCTCCACCGTCTGCCGCCCTCACAGATACGCAGTATTTT

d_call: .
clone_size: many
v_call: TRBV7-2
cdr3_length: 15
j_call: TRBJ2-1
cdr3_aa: CASSLETGINNEQFF
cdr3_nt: TGTGCCAGCAGCTTAGAAACGGGGATAAACAATGAGCAGTTCTTC

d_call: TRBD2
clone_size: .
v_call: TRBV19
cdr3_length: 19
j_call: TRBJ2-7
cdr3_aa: CASSIRGTSGTGGSYEQYF
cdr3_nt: TGTGCCAGTAGTATACGGGGGACTAGCGGGACTGGGGGCTCCTACGAGCAGTACTTC

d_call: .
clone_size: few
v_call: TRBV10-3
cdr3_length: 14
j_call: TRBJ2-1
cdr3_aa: CAISDRSTVGEQFF
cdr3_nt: TGTGCCATCAGTGATAGGTCTACCGTAGGGGAGCAGTTCTTC

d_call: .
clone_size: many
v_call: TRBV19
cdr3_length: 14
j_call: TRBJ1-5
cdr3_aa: CASSSDTLPGPQHF
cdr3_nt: TGTGCCAGTAGTTCGGACACCTTACCCGGGCCCCAGCATTTT

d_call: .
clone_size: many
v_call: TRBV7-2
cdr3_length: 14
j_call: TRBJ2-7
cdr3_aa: CASSFGVGAYEQYF
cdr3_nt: TGTGCCAGCAGCTTCGGGGTAGGGGCCTACGAGCAGTACTTC

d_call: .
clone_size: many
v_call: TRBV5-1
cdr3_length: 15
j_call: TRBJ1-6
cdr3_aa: CASRERTANNSPLHF
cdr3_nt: TGCGCCAGCAGGGAAAGGACAGCGAATAATTCACCCCTCCACTTT

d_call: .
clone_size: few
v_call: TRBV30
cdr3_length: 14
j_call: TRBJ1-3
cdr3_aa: CAWSTNAAGYTIYF
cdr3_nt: TGTGCCTGGAGCACCAACGCCGCAGGGTACACCATATATTTT

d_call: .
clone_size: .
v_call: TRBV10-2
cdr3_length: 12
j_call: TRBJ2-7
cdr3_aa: CASLLANYEQYF
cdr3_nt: TGCGCCAGCCTCCTAGCCAATTACGAGCAGTACTTC

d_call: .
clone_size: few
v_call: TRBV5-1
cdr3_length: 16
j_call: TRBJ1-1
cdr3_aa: CASSSEGRLQNTEAFF
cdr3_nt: TGCGCCAGCAGCTCCGAGGGGAGACTGCAGAACACTGAAGCTTTCTTT

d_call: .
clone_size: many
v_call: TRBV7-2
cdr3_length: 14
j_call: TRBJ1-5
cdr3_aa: CASSRHRDNQPQHF
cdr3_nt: TGTGCCAGCAGCCGACACAGGGACAATCAGCCCCAGCATTTT

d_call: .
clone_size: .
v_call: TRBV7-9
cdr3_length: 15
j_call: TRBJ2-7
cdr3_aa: CASSSDGFSSYEQYF
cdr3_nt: TGTGCCAGCAGCTCCGACGGGTTCAGCTCCTACGAGCAGTACTTC

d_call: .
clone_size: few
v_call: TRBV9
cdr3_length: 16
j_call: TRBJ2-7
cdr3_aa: CASSVASGGEGYEQYF
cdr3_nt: TGTGCCAGCAGCGTAGCTTCCGGGGGTGAGGGCTACGAGCAGTACTTC

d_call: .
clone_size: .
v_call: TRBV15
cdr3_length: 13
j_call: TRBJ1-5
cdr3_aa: CATQGRAGQPQHF
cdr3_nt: TGTGCCACCCAGGGAAGAGCGGGTCAGCCCCAGCATTTT

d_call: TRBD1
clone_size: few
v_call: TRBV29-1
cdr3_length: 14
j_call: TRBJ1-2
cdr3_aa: CSATGTGRNYGYTF
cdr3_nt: TGCAGCGCTACCGGGACAGGGAGGAACTATGGCTACACCTTC

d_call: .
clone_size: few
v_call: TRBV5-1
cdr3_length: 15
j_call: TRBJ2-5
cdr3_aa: CASSGGQPLQETQYF
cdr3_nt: TGCGCCAGCAGCGGCGGACAGCCCCTCCAAGAGACCCAGTACTTC

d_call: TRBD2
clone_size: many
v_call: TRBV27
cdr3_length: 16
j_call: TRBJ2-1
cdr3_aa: CASSPLAGGAYNEQFF
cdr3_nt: TGTGCCAGCAGCCCATTAGCGGGAGGGGCCTACAATGAGCAGTTCTTC

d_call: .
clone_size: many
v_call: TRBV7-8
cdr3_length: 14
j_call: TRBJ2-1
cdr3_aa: CASNDREAFNEQFF
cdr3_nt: TGTGCCAGCAACGACAGGGAGGCGTTCAATGAGCAGTTCTTC

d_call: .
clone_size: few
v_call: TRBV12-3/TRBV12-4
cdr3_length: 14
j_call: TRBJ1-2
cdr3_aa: CANSGGRLGYGYTF
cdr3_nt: TGTGCCAATTCGGGGGGCCGGCTGGGCTATGGCTACACCTTC

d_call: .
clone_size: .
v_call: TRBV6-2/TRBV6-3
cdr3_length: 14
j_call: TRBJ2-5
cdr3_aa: CASTSRALSGTQYF
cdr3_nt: TGTGCCAGCACTTCCCGCGCCCTTTCGGGGACCCAGTACTTC

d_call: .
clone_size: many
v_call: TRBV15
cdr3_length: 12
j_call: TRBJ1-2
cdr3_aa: CATSSQLRGYTF
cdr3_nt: TGTGCCACCAGCAGTCAGTTAAGGGGTTACACCTTC

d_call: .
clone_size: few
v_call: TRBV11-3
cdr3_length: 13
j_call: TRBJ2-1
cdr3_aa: CASSPRDDNEQFF
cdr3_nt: TGTGCCAGCAGCCCTCGGGACGACAATGAGCAGTTCTTC

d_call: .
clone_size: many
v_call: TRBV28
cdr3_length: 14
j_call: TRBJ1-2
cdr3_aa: CASSPGGDHYGYTF
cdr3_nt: TGTGCCAGCAGCCCCGGAGGGGATCACTATGGCTACACCTTC

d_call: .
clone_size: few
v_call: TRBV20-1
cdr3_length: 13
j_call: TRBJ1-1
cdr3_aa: CSATRGQATEAFF
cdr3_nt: TGCAGTGCCACACGAGGACAAGCCACTGAAGCTTTCTTT

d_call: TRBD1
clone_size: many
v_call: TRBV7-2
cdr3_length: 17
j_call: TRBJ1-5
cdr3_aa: CASSFRTGEYSNQPQHF
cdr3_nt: TGTGCCAGCAGCTTTCGGACAGGGGAGTATAGCAATCAGCCCCAGCATTTT

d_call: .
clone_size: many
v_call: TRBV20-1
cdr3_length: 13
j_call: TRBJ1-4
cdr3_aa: CSAFPLSNEKLFF
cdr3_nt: TGCAGTGCTTTCCCCCTGAGTAATGAAAAACTGTTTTTT

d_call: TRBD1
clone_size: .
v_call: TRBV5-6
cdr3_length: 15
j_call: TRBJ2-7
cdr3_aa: CASSLVVDRAYEQYF
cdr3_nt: TGTGCCAGCAGCTTGGTAGTGGACAGGGCCTACGAGCAGTACTTC

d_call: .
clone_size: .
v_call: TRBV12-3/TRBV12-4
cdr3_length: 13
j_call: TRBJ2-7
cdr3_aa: CASSLKLRAEQYF
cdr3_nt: TGTGCCAGCAGTTTAAAACTCCGGGCTGAGCAGTACTTC

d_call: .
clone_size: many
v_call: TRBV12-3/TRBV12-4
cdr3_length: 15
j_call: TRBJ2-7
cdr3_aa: CASSLTGGHTYEQYF
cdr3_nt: TGTGCCAGCAGTTTGACTGGGGGACACACCTACGAGCAGTACTTC

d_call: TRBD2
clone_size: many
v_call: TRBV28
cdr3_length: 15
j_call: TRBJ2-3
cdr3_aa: CASRGLAGVRDTQYF
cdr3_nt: TGTGCCAGCAGGGGGCTAGCGGGGGTTCGGGATACGCAGTATTTT

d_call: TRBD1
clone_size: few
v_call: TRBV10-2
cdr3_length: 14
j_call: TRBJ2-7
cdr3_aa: CASSGTGPTYEQYF
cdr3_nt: TGCGCCAGCAGTGGGACAGGACCTACCTACGAGCAGTACTTC

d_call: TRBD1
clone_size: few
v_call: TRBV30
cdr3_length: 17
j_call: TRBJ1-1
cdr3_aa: CAWAPGTVGMLNTEAFF
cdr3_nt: TGTGCCTGGGCCCCGGGGACAGTAGGAATGTTGAACACTGAAGCTTTCTTT

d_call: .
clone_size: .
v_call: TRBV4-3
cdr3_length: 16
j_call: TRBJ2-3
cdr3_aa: CASSQVHWPAPDTQYF
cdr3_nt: TGCGCCAGCAGCCAAGTCCACTGGCCAGCCCCAGATACGCAGTATTTT

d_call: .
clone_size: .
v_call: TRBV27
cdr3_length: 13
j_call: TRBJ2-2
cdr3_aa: CACLDRNTGELFF
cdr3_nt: TGTGCCTGCCTCGACAGAAACACCGGGGAGCTGTTTTTT

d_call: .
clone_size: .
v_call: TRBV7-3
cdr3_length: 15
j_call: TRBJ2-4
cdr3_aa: CASSLKPGKGNIQYF
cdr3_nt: TGTGCCAGCAGCTTAAAACCGGGGAAGGGGAACATTCAGTACTTC

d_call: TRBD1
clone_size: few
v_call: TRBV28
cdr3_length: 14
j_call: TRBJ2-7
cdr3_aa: CASSTGTGSSEQYF
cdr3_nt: TGTGCCAGCAGTACCGGGACAGGGTCATCCGAGCAGTACTTC

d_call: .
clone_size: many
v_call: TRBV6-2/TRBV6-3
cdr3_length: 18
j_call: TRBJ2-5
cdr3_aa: CASSYSGGGARLQETQYF
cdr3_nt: TGTGCCAGCAGTTACTCCGGCGGAGGGGCCAGACTTCAAGAGACCCAGTACTTC

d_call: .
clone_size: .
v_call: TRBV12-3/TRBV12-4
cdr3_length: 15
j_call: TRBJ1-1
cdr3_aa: CASSLASRSGTEAFF
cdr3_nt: TGTGCCAGCAGTTTAGCTAGCCGGTCGGGGACTGAAGCTTTCTTT

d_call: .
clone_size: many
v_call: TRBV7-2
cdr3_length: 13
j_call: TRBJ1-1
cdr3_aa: CASTGPTNTEAFF
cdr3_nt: TGTGCCAGCACCGGACCCACGAACACTGAAGCTTTCTTT

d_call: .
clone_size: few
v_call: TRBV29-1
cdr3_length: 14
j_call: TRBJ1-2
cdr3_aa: CSVGQDETNYGYTF
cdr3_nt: TGCAGCGTTGGACAGGATGAAACTAACTATGGCTACACCTTC

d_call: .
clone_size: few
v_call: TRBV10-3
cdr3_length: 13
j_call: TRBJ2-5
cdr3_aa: CAISRDPQETQYF
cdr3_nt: TGTGCCATCAGCCGTGACCCTCAAGAGACCCAGTACTTC

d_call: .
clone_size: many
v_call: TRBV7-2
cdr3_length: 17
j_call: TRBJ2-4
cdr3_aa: CASSQLGGALAKNIQYF
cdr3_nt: TGTGCCAGCAGCCAGCTAGGGGGGGCCCTAGCCAAAAACATTCAGTACTTC

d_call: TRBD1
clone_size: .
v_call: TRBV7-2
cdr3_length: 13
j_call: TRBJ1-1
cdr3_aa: CASSTPQGAEAFF
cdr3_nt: TGTGCCAGCAGCACCCCACAGGGGGCTGAAGCTTTCTTT

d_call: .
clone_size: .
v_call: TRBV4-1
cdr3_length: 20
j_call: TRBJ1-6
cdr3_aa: CASSQDYTGSSSSYNSPLHF
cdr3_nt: TGCGCCAGCAGCCAAGATTACACAGGGAGCAGTAGCTCCTATAATTCACCCCTCCACTTT

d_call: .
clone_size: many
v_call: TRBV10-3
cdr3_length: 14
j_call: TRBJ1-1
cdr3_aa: CAISELGGNTEAFF
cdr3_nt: TGTGCCATCAGTGAGTTAGGGGGGAACACTGAAGCTTTCTTT